This TCR beta chain originates from a study of OX40 agonist ivuxolimab in advanced cancers. Generated by immunoSEQ multiplex PCR, the TCRdb table keeps only in-frame clones and is missing some. The repertoire has 80,000 or so clones, approximately 90% of them found once; the top ten carry about 8%. In this sample, this clone turned up a few times. A read error may account for a junction end that differs from germline. The CDR3 extends over 11 amino acids. Germline V gene sequence: CDR1 SGHRS, CDR2 YFSETQ. The sequence was collected from an adult with an advanced solid tumor such as melanoma, head and neck, liver or kidney cancer. This specimen consisted of CD4+ or CD8+ T cells sorted from blood, obtained in a trial of the OX40 agonist ivuxolimab. The chain is built from TRBV5-1 and TRBJ1-1, with D unclear. The CDR3 reads CASSLNTEAFF. The CDR3 DNA follows: TGCGCCAGCAGCTTGAATACTGAAGCTTTCTTT.